This T cell receptor beta chain was profiled in a study of T cells in Graves' hyperthyroidism and ophthalmopathy. Researchers amplified the TCR beta CDR3 regions from RNA transcripts. The study used the HTBI primer set for a first-round RT-PCR of the TCR CDR3. TCRdb re-called the multiplex PCR reads through MiXCR, storing one row per CDR3 protein. The table has 450,000 to 650,000 distinct CDR3 sequences, around 21% seen once; the top ten hold around 27%. This clonotype was seen many times. The study left out patients who had uncontrolled infection, other autoimmune disease, pregnancy or lactation. Trimming left V 0 bases short and J 2 bases short, with 8 bases between. The CDR3 covers 14 residues. From germline, CDR1 is MNHEY and CDR2 SVGAGI.

The source of this sequence is a young man with Graves' hyperthyroidism. The chain carries TRBV6-5 and TRBJ2-7; D may correspond to TRBD1 or TRBD2 (5 bases each). The sequenced sample was blood. DNA for the CDR3: TGTGCCAGCAGTTACTCAGAGGGGACCTACGAGCAGTACTTC. Amino acids: CASSYSEGTYEQYF.